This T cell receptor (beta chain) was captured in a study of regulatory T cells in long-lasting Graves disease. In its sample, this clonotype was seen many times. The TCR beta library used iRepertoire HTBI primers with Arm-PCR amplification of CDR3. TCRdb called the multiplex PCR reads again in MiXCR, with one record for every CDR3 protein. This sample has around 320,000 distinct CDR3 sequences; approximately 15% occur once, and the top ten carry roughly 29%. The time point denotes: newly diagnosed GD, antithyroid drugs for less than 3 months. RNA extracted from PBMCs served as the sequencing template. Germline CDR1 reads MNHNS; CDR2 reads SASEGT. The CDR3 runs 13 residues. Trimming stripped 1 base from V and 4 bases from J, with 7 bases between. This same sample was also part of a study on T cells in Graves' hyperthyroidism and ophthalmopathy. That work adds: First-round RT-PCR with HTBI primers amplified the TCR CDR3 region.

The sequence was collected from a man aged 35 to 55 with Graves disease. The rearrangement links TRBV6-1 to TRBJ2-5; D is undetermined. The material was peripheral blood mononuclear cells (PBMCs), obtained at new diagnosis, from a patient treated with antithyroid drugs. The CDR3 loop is CASSEGVPETQYF. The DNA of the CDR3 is TGTGCCAGCAGTGAAGGGGTTCCAGAGACCCAGTACTTC.